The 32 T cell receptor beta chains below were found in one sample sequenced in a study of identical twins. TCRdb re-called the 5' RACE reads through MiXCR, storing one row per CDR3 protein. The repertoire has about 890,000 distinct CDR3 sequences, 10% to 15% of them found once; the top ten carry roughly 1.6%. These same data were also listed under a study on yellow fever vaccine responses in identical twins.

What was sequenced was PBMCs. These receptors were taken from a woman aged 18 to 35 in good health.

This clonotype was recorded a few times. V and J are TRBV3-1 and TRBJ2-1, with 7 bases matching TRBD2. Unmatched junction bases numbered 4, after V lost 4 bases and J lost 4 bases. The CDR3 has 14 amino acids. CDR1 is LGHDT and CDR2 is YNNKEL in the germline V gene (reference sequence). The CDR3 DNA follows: TGTGCCAGCAGCCCGACTAGCATATACAATGAGCAGTTCTTC. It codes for CASSPTSIYNEQFF.

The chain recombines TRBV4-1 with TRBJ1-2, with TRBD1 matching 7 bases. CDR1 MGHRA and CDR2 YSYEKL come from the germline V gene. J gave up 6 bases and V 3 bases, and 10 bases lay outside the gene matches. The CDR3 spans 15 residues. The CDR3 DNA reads TGCGCCAGCAGCCATAAACAGGGGTATACGAATGGCTACACCTTC. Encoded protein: CASSHKQGYTNGYTF.

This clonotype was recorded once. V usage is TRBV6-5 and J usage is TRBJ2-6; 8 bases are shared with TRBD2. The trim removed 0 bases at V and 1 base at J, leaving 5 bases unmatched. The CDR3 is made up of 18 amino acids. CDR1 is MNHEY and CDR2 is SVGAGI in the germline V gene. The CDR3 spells CASSYSKAGVSGANVLTF. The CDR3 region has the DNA TGTGCCAGCAGTTACTCGAAAGCGGGAGTTTCTGGGGCCAACGTCCTGACTTTC.

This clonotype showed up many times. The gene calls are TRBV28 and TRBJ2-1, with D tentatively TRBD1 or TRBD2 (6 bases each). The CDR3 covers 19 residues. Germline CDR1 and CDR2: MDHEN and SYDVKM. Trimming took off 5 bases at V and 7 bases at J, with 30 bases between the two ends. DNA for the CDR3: TGTGCCAGCAGTCCTGGGGCAGGGGCCGTGGCTTGGGACTGGAATGAGCAGTTCTTC. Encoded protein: CASSPGAGAVAWDWNEQFF.

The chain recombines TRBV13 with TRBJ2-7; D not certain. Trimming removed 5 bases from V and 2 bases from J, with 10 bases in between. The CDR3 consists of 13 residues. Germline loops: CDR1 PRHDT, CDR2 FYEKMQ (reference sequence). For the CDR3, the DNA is TGTGCCAGCAGCACCCGTTGGCCCTACGAGCAGTACTTC. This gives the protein CASSTRWPYEQYF. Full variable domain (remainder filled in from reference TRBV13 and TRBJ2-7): AAGVIQSPRHLIKEKRETATLKCYPIPRHDTVYWYQQGPGQDPQFLISFYEKMQSDKGSIPDRFSAQQFSDYHSELNMSSLELGDSALYFCASSTRWPYEQYFGPGTRLTVT.

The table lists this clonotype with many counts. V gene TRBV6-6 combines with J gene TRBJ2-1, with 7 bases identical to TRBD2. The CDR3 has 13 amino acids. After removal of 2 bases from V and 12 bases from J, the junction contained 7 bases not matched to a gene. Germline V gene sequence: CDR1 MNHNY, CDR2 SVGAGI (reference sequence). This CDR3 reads CASSYTRLARQFF. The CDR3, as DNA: TGTGCCAGCAGTTACACCCGACTAGCTCGGCAGTTCTTC.

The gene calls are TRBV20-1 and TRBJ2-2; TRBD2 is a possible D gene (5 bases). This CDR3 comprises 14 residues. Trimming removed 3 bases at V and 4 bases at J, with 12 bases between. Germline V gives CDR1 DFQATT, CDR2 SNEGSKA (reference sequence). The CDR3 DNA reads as TGCAGTGCTAGTCCTAGCTTGCGCACCGGGGAGCTGTTTTTT. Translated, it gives CSASPSLRTGELFF.

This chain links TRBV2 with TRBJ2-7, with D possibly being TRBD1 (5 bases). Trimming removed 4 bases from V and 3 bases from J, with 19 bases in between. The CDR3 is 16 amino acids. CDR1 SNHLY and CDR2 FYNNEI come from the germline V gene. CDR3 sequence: CASSARWQSTVYEQYF. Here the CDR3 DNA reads TGTGCCAGCAGTGCTCGCTGGCAGTCGACAGTCTACGAGCAGTACTTC.

The CDR3: CSARPPSRYEQYF. In DNA, the CDR3 is TGCAGTGCTAGACCGCCCTCTCGCTACGAGCAGTACTTC. The chain employs TRBV20-1 and TRBJ2-7; D is uncertain. Germline V gives CDR1 DFQATT, CDR2 SNEGSKA (reference sequence). Trimming removed 2 bases from V and 3 bases from J, with 11 bases in between. CDR3 length: 13 residues.

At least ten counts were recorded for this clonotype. CDR3 nucleotide sequence: TGCGCCAGCAGCTCCGGCAGCCTGACCTACACAGATACGCAGTATTTT. This codes for CASSSGSLTYTDTQYF. The chain couples TRBV5-1 to TRBJ2-3; D is ambiguous. The V end was cut by 3 bases, the J end by 2 bases, with 16 bases between. CDR3 length: 16 residues. Germline loops: CDR1 SGHRS, CDR2 YFSETQ.

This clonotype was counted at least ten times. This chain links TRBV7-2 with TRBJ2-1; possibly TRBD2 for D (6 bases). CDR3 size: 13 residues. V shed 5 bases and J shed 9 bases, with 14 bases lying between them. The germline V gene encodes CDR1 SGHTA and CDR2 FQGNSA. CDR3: CASSKPGDVEQFF. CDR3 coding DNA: TGTGCCAGCAGCAAGCCGGGGGATGTTGAGCAGTTCTTC.

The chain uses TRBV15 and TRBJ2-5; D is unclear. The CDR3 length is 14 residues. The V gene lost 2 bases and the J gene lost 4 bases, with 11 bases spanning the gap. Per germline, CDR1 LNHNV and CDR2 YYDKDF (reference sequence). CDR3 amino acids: CATSRPTGGETQYF. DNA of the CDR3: TGTGCCACCAGCAGACCCACGGGCGGAGAGACCCAGTACTTC.

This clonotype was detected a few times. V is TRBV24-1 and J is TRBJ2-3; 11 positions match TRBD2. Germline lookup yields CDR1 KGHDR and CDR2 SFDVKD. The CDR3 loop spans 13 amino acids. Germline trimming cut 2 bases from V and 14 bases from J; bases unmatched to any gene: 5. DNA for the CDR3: TGTGCCACCAGTGATTACACTAGCGGGGGTTGGTATTTT. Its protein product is CATSDYTSGGWYF.

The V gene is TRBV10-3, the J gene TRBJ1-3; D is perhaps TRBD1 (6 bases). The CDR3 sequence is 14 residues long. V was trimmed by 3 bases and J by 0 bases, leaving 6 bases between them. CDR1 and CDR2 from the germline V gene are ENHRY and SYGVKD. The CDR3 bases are TGTGCCATCAGTGACAGGGGCTCTGGAAACACCATATATTTT. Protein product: CAISDRGSGNTIYF.

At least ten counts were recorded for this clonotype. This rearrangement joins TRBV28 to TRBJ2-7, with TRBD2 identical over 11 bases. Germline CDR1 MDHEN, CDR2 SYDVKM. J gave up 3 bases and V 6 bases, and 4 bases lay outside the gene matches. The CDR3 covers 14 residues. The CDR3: CASSGTSGIYEQYF. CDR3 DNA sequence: TGTGCCAGCAGCGGGACTAGCGGTATCTACGAGCAGTACTTC.

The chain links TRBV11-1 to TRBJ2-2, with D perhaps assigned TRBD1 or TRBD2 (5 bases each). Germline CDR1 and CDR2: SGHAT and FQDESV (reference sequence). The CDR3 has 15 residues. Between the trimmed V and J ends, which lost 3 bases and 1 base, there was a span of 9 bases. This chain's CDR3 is CASSLMGVNTGELFF. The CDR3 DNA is TGTGCCAGCAGCTTGATGGGGGTGAACACCGGGGAGCTGTTTTTT.

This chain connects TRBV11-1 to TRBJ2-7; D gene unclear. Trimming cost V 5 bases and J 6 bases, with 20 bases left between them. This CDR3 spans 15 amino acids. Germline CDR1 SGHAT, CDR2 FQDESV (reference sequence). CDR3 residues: CASSQSSPRSLEQYF. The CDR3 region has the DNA TGTGCCAGCAGCCAATCTAGTCCCCGATCCCTCGAGCAGTACTTC.

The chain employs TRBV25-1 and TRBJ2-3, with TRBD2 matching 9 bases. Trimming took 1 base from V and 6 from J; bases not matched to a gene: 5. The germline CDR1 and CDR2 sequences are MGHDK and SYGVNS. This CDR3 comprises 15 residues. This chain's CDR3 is CASSESAGGMDTQYF. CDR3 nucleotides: TGTGCCAGCAGTGAATCCGCGGGAGGGATGGATACGCAGTATTTT.

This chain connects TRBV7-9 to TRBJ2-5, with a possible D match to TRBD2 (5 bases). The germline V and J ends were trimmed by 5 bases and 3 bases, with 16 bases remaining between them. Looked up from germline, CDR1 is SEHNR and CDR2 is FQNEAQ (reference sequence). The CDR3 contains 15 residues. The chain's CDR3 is CASSQVRVLEETQYF. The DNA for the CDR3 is TGTGCCAGCAGCCAGGTGAGGGTCCTGGAAGAGACCCAGTACTTC.

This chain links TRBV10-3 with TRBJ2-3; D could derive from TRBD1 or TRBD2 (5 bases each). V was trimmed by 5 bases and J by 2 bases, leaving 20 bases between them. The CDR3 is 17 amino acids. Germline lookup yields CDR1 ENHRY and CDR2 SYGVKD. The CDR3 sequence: CAISFDPFTGPTDTQYF. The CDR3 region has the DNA TGTGCCATCAGTTTTGATCCGTTTACGGGACCCACAGATACGCAGTATTTT.

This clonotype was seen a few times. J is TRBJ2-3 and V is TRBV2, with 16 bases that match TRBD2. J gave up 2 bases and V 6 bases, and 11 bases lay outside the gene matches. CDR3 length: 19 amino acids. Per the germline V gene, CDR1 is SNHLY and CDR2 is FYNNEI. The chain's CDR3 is CASSTKGTSGRADTDTQYF. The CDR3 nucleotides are TGTGCCAGCAGCACCAAAGGGACTAGCGGGAGGGCTGACACAGATACGCAGTATTTT. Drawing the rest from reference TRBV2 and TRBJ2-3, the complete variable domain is EPEVTQTPSHQVTQMGQEVILRCVPISNHLYFYWYRQILGQKVEFLVSFYNNEISEKSEIFDDQFSVERPDGSNFTLKIRSTKLEDSAMYFCASSTKGTSGRADTDTQYFGPGTRLTVL.

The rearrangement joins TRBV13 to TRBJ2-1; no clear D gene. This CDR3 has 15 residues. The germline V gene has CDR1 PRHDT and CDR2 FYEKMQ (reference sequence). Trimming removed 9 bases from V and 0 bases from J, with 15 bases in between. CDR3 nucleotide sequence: TGTGCCAGGAGCCTTAGGCTCCTCTCCTACAATGAGCAGTTCTTC. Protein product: CARSLRLLSYNEQFF.

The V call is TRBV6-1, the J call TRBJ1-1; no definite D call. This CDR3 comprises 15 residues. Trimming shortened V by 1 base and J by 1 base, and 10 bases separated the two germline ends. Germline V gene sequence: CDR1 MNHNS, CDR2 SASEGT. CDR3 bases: TGTGCCAGCAGTGAAGTAGGAGTAGCGAACACTGAAGCTTTCTTT. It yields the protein CASSEVGVANTEAFF.

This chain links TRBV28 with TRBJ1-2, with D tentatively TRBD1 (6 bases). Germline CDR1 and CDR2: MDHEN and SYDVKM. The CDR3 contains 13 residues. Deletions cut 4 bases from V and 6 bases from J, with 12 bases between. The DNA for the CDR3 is TGTGCCAGCAGTTCAGGGGTCACCGATGGCTACACCTTC. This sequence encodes CASSSGVTDGYTF.

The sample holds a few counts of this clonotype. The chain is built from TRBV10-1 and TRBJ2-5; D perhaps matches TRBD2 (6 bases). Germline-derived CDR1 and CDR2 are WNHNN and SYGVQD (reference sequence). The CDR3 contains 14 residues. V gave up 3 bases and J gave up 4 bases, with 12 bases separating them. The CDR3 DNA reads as TGCGCCAGCAGTGATGGGGGGACCGCAGAGACCCAGTACTTC. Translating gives CASSDGGTAETQYF.

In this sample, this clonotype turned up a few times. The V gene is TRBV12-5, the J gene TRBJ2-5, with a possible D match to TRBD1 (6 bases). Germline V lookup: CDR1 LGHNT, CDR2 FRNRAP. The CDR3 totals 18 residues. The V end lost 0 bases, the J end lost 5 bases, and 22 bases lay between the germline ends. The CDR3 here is CASGLVQTSHRAGETQYF. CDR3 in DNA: TGTGCTAGTGGTTTGGTCCAAACCTCCCACAGGGCCGGGGAGACCCAGTACTTC.

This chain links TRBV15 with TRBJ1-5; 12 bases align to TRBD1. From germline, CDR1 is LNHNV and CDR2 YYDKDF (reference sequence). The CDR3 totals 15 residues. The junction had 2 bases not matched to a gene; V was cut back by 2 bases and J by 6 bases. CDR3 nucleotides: TGTGCCACCAGCAGAAGGGACAGGGGGCCTCAGCCCCAGCATTTT. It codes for CATSRRDRGPQPQHF.

CDR3 coding DNA: TGTGCCAGCAGCTCCGCGACACCCTACGGGGAGCTGTTTTTT. It specifies CASSSATPYGELFF. This chain joins TRBV7-3 and TRBJ2-2; unclear D gene. Germline V gene sequence: CDR1 SGHTA, CDR2 FQGTGA. This CDR3 has 14 amino acids. Trimming pared 4 bases from V and 7 bases from J, leaving 13 bases between.

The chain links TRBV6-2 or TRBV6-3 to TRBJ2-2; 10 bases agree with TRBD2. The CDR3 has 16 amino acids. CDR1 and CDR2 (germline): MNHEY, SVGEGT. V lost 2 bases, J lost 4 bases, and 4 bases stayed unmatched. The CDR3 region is CASSYGLAGVTGELFF. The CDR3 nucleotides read TGTGCCAGCAGTTACGGGCTAGCGGGAGTCACCGGGGAGCTGTTTTTT.

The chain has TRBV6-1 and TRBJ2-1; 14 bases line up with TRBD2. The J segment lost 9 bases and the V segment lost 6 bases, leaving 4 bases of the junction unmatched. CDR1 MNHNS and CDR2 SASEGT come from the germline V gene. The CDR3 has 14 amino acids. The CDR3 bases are TGTGCCAGCAGAACCGGGACTAGCGGGAGTGAGCAGTTCTTC. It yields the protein CASRTGTSGSEQFF.

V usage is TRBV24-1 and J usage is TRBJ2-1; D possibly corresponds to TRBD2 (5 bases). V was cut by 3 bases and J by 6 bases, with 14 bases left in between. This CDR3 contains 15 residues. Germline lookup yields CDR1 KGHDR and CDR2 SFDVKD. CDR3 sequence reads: CATSDRWLAGNEQFF. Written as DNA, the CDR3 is TGTGCCACCAGTGATAGGTGGCTAGCTGGCAATGAGCAGTTCTTC.

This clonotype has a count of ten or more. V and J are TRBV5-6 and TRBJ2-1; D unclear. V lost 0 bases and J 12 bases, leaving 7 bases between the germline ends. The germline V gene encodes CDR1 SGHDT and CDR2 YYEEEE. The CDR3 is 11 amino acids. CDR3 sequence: CASSLGPGQFF. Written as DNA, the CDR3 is TGTGCCAGCAGCTTGGGGCCCGGGCAGTTCTTC.